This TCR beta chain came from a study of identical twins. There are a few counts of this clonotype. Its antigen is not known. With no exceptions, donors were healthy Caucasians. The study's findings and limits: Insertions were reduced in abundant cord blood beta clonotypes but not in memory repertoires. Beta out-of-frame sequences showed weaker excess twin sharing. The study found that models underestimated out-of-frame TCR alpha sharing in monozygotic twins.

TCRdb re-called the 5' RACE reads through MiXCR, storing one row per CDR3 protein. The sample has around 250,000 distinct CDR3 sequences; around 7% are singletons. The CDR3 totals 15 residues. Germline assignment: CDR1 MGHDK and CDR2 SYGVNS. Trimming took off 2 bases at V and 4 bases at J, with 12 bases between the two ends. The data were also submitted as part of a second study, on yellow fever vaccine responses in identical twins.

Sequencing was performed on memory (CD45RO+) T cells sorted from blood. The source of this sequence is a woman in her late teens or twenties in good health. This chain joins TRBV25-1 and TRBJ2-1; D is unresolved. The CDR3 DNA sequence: TGTGCCAGCAGTGAACTCCGCGAGACGTACAATGAGCAGTTCTTC. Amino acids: CASSELRETYNEQFF.